This T cell receptor beta chain is drawn from a study of cytomegalovirus exposure and HLA in healthy donors. Amplification used 60 Vbeta primers and 13 Jbeta primers. Profiled with immunoSEQ multiplex PCR; TCRdb holds only in-frame clones, not every one. Of fewer than 65,000 clones listed, over 80% are singletons. A remark on this clone: What it binds is unknown. The sample has other DNA sequences that encode this CDR3 too.

Deletions cut 2 bases from V and 2 bases from J, with 8 bases between. CDR1 and CDR2 (germline): GTSNPN, SVGIG (reference sequence). The CDR3 is 13 residues long. General study findings and limits: A later analysis reported that several of the most significant clusters appeared to be linked to common viral pathogens, among them Epstein-Barr virus. A link between a missense DCLRE1C variant and TCR beta V- and J-gene trimming emerged from a later analysis. Indistinguishability led to the exclusion of some V segments, TRBV6-2 and TRBV6-3 included.

The TCR comes from a man aged 25 to 40 in good health and CMV-seronegative. Input material: PBMCs. The rearrangement links TRBV30 to TRBJ2-3, with D perhaps TRBD2 (5 bases). The CDR3 loop is CAWSRGNTDTQYF. Here the CDR3 DNA reads TGTGCCTGGAGTCGAGGGAACACAGATACGCAGTATTTT.